This T cell receptor (beta chain) was identified during a study of tumor-infiltrating lymphocytes in primary liver carcinoma. About the study: The study reported T1-T3 N0M0 tumors spanning 4.2 to 10 cm. Sequencing of the samples generated roughly 3.5 to 7.13 million productive TCRbeta reads, with similar yields across tissue types.

With a constant-region primer, TCR beta cDNA was made from approximately 520 ng of total RNA. Libraries for TCR beta were built through three nested multiplex PCR rounds, which together made up a slightly modified ARM-PCR procedure. TCRdb processed the multiplex PCR reads anew with MiXCR; each CDR3 protein has one entry. The profile shows about 310,000 distinct CDR3 sequences, around three fifths of them singletons. Unsorted whole blood yielded the blood RNA, and germline DNA was also extracted. Surgery was preceded by the collection of approximately 3.6 milliliters of peripheral blood. Regarding this clonotype: Its antigen is unidentified. Being one base from a much bigger clone, this may be a read error.

Broader study findings: Tumor region pairs shared more overlap than did tumor-adjacent and tumor-blood pairs.

The clonotype comes from a man aged 35 to 55 with primary liver carcinoma and hepatitis B virus infection. Sequencing was carried out using peripheral blood.

For the CDR3, the DNA is TGCAGCATTGGGGGCGGGAACGGGGTTACGCAGTATTTT. This codes for CSIGGGNGVTQYF. The rearrangement links TRBV29-1 to TRBJ2-3, with D perhaps assigned TRBD1 or TRBD2 (6 bases each). The CDR3 runs to 13 residues. V dropped 8 bases and J dropped 8 bases, with 20 bases sitting between them. Germline loops: CDR1 SQVTM, CDR2 ANQGSEA.